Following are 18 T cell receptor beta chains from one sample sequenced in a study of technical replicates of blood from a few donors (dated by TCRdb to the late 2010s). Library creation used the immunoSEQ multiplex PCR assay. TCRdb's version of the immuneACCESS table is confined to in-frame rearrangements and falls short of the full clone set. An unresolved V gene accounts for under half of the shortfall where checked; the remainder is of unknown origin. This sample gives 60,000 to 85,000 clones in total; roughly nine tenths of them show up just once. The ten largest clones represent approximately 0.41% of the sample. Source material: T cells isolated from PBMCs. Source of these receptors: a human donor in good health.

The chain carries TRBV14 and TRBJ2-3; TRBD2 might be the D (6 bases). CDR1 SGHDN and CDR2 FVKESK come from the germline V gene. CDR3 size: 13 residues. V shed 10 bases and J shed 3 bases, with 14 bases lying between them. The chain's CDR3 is CAKRGRRTDTQYF. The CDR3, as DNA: TGTGCCAAACGGGGGAGGAGAACAGATACGCAGTATTTT.

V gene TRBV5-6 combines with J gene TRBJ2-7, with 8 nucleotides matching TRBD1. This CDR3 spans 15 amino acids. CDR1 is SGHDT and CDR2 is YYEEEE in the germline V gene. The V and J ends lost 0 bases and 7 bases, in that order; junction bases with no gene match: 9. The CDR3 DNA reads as TGTGCCAGCAGCTTGGCTGGACAGGGTCTCGAAGAGCAGTACTTC. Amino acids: CASSLAGQGLEEQYF.

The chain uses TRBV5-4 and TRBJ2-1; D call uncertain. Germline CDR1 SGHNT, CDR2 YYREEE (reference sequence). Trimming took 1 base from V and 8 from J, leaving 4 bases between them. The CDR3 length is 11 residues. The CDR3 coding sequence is TGTGCCAGCAGCTTGCAATATGAGCAGTTCTTC. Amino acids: CASSLQYEQFF.

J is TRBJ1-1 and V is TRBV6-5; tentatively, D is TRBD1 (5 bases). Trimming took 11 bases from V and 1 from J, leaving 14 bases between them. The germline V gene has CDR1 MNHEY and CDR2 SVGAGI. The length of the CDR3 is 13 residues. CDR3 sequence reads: CAARGGKNTEAFF. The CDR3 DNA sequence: TGTGCCGCGCGTGGGGGGAAGAACACTGAAGCTTTCTTT.

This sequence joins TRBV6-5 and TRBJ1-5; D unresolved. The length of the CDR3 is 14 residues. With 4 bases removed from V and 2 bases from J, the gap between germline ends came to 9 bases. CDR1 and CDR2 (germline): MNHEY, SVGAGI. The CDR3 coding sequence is TGTGCCAGCAGTTCCGACTGGGGCAATCAGCCCCAGCATTTT. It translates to CASSSDWGNQPQHF.

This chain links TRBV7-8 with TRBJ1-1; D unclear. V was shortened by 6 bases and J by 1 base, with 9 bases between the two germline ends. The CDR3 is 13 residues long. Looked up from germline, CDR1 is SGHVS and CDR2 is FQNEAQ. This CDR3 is CASRRTGNTEAFF. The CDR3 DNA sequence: TGTGCCAGCAGACGGACTGGGAACACTGAAGCTTTCTTT.

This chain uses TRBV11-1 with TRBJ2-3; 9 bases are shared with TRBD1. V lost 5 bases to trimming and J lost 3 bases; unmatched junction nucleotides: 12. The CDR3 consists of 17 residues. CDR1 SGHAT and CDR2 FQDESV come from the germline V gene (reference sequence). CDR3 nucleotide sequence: TGTGCCAGCAGCCCGAAACAGGGACAGGGCATGACAGATACGCAGTATTTT. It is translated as CASSPKQGQGMTDTQYF.

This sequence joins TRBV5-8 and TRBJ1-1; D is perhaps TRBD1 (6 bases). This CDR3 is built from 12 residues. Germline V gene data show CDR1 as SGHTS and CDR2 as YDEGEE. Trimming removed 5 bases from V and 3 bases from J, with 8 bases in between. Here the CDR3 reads CASSPGDTEAFF. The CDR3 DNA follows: TGTGCCAGCAGTCCAGGGGACACTGAAGCTTTCTTT.

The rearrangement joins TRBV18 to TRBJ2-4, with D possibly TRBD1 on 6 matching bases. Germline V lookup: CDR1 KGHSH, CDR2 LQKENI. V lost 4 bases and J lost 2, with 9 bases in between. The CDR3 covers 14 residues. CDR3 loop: CASSLQGPKNIQYF. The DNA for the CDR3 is TGTGCCAGCTCACTACAGGGACCCAAAAACATTCAGTACTTC.

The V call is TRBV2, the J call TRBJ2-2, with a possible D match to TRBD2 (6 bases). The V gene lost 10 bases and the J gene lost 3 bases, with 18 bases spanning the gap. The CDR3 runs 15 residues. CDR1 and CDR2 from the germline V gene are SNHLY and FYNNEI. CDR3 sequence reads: CATRRGSSDTGELFF. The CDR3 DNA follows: TGTGCCACCCGGCGGGGAAGCAGCGACACCGGGGAGCTGTTTTTT.

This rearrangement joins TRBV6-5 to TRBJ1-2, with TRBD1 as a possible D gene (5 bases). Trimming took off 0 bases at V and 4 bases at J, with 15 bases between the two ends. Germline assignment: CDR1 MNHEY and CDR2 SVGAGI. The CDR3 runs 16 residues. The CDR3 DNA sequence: TGTGCCAGCAGTTACTCGATTGACAGAACGGGCTATGGCTACACCTTC. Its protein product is CASSYSIDRTGYGYTF.

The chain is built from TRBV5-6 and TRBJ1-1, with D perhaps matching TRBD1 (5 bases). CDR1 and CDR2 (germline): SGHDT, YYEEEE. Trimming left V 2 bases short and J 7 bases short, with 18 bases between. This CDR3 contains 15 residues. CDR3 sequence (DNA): TGTGCCAGCAGCTTTCTCTCCGGGGGAGCCATTGAAGCTTTCTTT. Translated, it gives CASSFLSGGAIEAFF. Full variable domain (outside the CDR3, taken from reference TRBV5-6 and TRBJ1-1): DAGVTQSPTHLIKTRGQQVTLRCSPKSGHDTVSWYQQALGQGPQFIFQYYEEEERQRGNFPDRFSGHQFPNYSSELNVNALLLGDSALYLCASSFLSGGAIEAFFGQGTRLTVV.

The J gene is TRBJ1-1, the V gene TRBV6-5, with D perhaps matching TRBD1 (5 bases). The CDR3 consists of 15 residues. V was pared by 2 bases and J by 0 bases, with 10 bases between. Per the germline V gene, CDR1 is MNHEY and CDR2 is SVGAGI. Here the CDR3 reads CASSYSDRMNTEAFF. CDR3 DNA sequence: TGTGCCAGCAGTTACAGTGACAGAATGAACACTGAAGCTTTCTTT.

CDR3 protein: CASRGQGDYEQYF. CDR3 coding DNA: TGTGCCAGTAGGGGTCAGGGCGACTACGAGCAGTACTTC. The chain carries TRBV19 and TRBJ2-7; TRBD1 is a possible D gene (5 bases). The CDR3 has 13 residues. Looked up from germline, CDR1 is LNHDA and CDR2 is SQIVND (reference sequence). V lost 6 bases and J 3 bases, leaving 12 bases between the germline ends.

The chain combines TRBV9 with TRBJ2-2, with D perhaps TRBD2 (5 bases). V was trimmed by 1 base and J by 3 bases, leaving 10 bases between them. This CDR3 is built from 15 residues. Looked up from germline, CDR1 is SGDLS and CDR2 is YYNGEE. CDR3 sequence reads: CASSVRAEDTGELFF. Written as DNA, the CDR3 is TGTGCCAGCAGCGTAAGAGCGGAGGACACCGGGGAGCTGTTTTTT.

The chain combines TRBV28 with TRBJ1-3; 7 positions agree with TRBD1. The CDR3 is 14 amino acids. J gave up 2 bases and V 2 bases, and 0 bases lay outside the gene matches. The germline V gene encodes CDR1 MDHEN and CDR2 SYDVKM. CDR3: CASSLQGAGNTIYF. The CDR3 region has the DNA TGTGCCAGCAGTTTACAGGGGGCTGGAAACACCATATATTTT.

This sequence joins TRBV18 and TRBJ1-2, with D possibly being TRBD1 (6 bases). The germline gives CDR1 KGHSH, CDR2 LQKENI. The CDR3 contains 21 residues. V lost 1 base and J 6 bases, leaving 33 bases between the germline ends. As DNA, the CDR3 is TGTGCCAGCTCACCACGGTTACTTCAGGGGATATCGGATCTACATATCGATGGCTACACCTTC. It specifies CASSPRLLQGISDLHIDGYTF.

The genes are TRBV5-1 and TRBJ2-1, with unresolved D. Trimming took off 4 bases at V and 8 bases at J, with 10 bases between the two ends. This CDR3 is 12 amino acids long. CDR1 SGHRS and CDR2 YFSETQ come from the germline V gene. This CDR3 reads CASSHTEDEQFF. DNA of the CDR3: TGCGCCAGCAGCCACACAGAAGATGAGCAGTTCTTC.